Listed below are T cell receptor beta chains from one sample, sequenced in a study of shared clonotypes between healthy human individuals. The method was immunoSEQ multiplex PCR; TCRdb's version includes in-frame clones alone and lacks a portion of them. The sample contains 1.5 million to 2.5 million clones, about 95% of which appear only once. The sample taken for sequencing was naive CD8+ T cells sorted from blood. These receptors all stem from a man aged 18 to 29 in good health. CDR3s include the opening cysteine and the closing phenylalanine or tryptophan. Each record gives: D gene, V gene, J gene, clone size, CDR3 DNA, CDR3 protein. The D gene is left open where the match is weak. Size is omitted from some rows. Given values are once, few, many or a class for expanded clones.

D: .; V: TRBV28; J: TRBJ2-7; size: .; DNA: TGTGCCAGCTCCTTTGGGGATACTTCCTACGAGCAGTACTTC; CDR3: CASSFGDTSYEQYF
D: .; V: TRBV27; J: TRBJ2-4; size: .; DNA: TGTGCCAGCAGTTCCCGGGACCTTGATCGGGCCAAAAACATTCAGTACTTC; CDR3: CASSSRDLDRAKNIQYF
D: TRBD2; V: TRBV2; J: TRBJ2-1; size: .; DNA: TGTGCCAGCAGTTCGACGCGGACGGGGGGGCAGCCTGAGCAGTTCTTC; CDR3: CASSSTRTGGQPEQFF
D: .; V: TRBV13; J: TRBJ2-3; size: .; DNA: TGTGCCAGCAGCTCACACTTCCCTTCCGGGACGGTCGAGACAGATACGCAGTATTTT; CDR3: CASSSHFPSGTVETDTQYF
D: TRBD1; V: TRBV5-1; J: TRBJ1-4; size: once; DNA: TGCGCCAGCAGCGCAGGGGGCGAAAAACTGTTTTTT; CDR3: CASSAGGEKLFF
D: .; V: TRBV28; J: TRBJ1-2; size: .; DNA: TGTGCCAGCAGTCCGGACTTCTATGGCTACACCTTC; CDR3: CASSPDFYGYTF
D: TRBD1; V: TRBV6-1; J: TRBJ2-7; size: .; DNA: TGTGCCAGCAGTGATAGGACAGGGGACCCCTCCGAGCAGTACTTC; CDR3: CASSDRTGDPSEQYF
D: .; V: TRBV5-4; J: TRBJ2-1; size: .; DNA: TGTGCCAGCAGCCTAATGGAAGCCTGGAGAATGAATGAGCAGTTCTTC; CDR3: CASSLMEAWRMNEQFF
D: TRBD1; V: TRBV5-6; J: TRBJ1-5; size: .; DNA: TGTGCCAGCAGCTTGGGACAGGGTAGAATGCAGCCCCAGCATTTT; CDR3: CASSLGQGRMQPQHF
D: TRBD1; V: TRBV7-9; J: TRBJ2-2; size: .; DNA: TGTGCCAGCAGCTTAGCCGACAGGGCCGGGGAGCTGTTTTTT; CDR3: CASSLADRAGELFF
D: TRBD2; V: TRBV5-4; J: TRBJ2-7; size: .; DNA: TGTGCCAGCAGCCAGGGACTAGCTGGGGACGAGCAGTACTTC; CDR3: CASSQGLAGDEQYF
D: .; V: TRBV7-9; J: TRBJ2-5; size: .; DNA: TGTGCCAGCAGCCCGTCGGACAGATACCTAGAGACCCAGTACTTC; CDR3: CASSPSDRYLETQYF
D: .; V: TRBV6-6; J: TRBJ2-1; size: once; DNA: TGTGCCAGCAGTCCTTTAACACACCCCTCCTACAATGAGCAGTTCTTC; CDR3: CASSPLTHPSYNEQFF
D: .; V: TRBV19; J: TRBJ1-5; size: few; DNA: TGTGCCAGTAGTATGTCCACCTTCAATCAGCCCCAGCATTTT; CDR3: CASSMSTFNQPQHF
D: TRBD2; V: TRBV4-1; J: TRBJ2-5; size: .; DNA: TGCGCCAGCAGCCAACTCATCGATAGCGGGAGGGGAGAGACCCAGTACTTC; CDR3: CASSQLIDSGRGETQYF
D: .; V: TRBV7-9; J: TRBJ1-1; size: once; DNA: TGTGCCAGCAGCTTAGTTTATGCTAACACTGAAGCTTTCTTT; CDR3: CASSLVYANTEAFF
D: .; V: TRBV11-2; J: TRBJ2-2; size: .; DNA: TGTGCCAGCAGCTTAGTAGGGAAAAACACCGGGGAGCTGTTTTTT; CDR3: CASSLVGKNTGELFF
D: TRBD2; V: TRBV7-2; J: TRBJ2-7; size: .; DNA: TGTGCCAGCAGCTTGCTGCTAGCGGGGGGGTACTACGAGCAGTACTTC; CDR3: CASSLLLAGGYYEQYF
D: TRBD1; V: TRBV7-9; J: TRBJ2-1; size: .; DNA: TGTGCCAGCAGCTCATTCGGGACAGACTCCTACAATGAGCAGTTCTTC; CDR3: CASSSFGTDSYNEQFF
D: .; V: TRBV7-3; J: TRBJ2-1; size: .; DNA: TGTGCCAGCAGCTTAATAGGCAACAATGAGCAGTTCTTC; CDR3: CASSLIGNNEQFF
D: TRBD2; V: TRBV7-2; J: TRBJ2-3; size: .; DNA: TGTGCCAGCAGCCCTCAATCAGCGGGAGGGCCTGTAGATACGCAGTATTTT; CDR3: CASSPQSAGGPVDTQYF
D: .; V: TRBV28; J: TRBJ2-7; size: .; DNA: TGTGCCAGCAGTCCCAAAGGGAGTTTGGACGAGCAGTACTTC; CDR3: CASSPKGSLDEQYF
D: .; V: TRBV9; J: TRBJ2-3; size: .; DNA: TGTGCCAGCAGCGCCCACCCCGGGACAATCACAGATACGCAGTATTTT; CDR3: CASSAHPGTITDTQYF
D: .; V: TRBV27; J: TRBJ2-3; size: once; DNA: TGTGCCAGCAGTTTACTAGCTGGCACAGATACGCAGTATTTT; CDR3: CASSLLAGTDTQYF
D: .; V: TRBV4-1; J: TRBJ2-2; size: once; DNA: TGCGCCAGCAGCCAAGGGACAGTTGGCACCGGGGAGCTGTTTTTT; CDR3: CASSQGTVGTGELFF
D: .; V: TRBV9; J: TRBJ2-1; size: .; DNA: TGTGCCAGCCGAAAAGGGCTAGCAGTCGACAATGAGCAGTTCTTC; CDR3: CASRKGLAVDNEQFF
D: TRBD2; V: TRBV27; J: TRBJ2-5; size: .; DNA: TGTGCCACCAGTTTCGCTAGCGGGGGGTCCGGAATAGAGACCCAGTACTTC; CDR3: CATSFASGGSGIETQYF
D: .; V: TRBV28; J: TRBJ1-1; size: once; DNA: TGTGCCAGCAGTTTTGACGACCAGGCCGCTGCTGAAGCTTTCTTT; CDR3: CASSFDDQAAAEAFF
D: TRBD1; V: TRBV29-1; J: TRBJ1-2; size: .; DNA: TGCAGCGTTGAAGATCGAGGGACAGCTGATGGCTACACCTTC; CDR3: CSVEDRGTADGYTF
D: TRBD1; V: TRBV9; J: TRBJ2-1; size: once; DNA: TGTGCCAGCAGCGTTAGCGACAGGGGGCTGTACAATGAGCAGTTCTTC; CDR3: CASSVSDRGLYNEQFF
D: .; V: TRBV7-9; J: TRBJ2-5; size: .; DNA: TGTGCCAGCAGCTTAGGTTCGGAGTCCCCTCGTGAGGAGACCCAGTACTTC; CDR3: CASSLGSESPREETQYF
D: .; V: TRBV6-5; J: TRBJ1-2; size: few; DNA: TGTGCCAGCAGTTACTCGGAGGGGGTAAATGGCTACACCTTC; CDR3: CASSYSEGVNGYTF
D: TRBD1; V: TRBV29-1; J: TRBJ1-2; size: .; DNA: TGCAGCGTTACAGGGGTGTCTGGCTACACCTTC; CDR3: CSVTGVSGYTF
D: TRBD1; V: TRBV6-5; J: TRBJ1-2; size: .; DNA: TGTGCCAGCAGTTACTCCACGGACAGGAGCTATGGCTACACCTTC; CDR3: CASSYSTDRSYGYTF
D: TRBD1; V: TRBV4-1; J: TRBJ1-1; size: .; DNA: TGCGCCAGCAGCGCTACAGGGGGCCGGATGAACACTGAAGCTTTCTTT; CDR3: CASSATGGRMNTEAFF
D: .; V: TRBV6-1; J: TRBJ1-3; size: .; DNA: TGTGCCAGCAGTGAACACATAATCATCGTGGGACCTTCTGGAAACACCATATATTTT; CDR3: CASSEHIIIVGPSGNTIYF
D: .; V: TRBV11-2; J: TRBJ1-6; size: .; DNA: TGTGCCAGCAGCTTAGATGTCGCAGGGGCGTTTTCACCCCTCCACTTT; CDR3: CASSLDVAGAFSPLHF
D: TRBD2; V: TRBV9; J: TRBJ2-7; size: .; DNA: TGTGCCAGCAGCGTATCCCCTAGCGGTTCCTACGAGCAGTACTTC; CDR3: CASSVSPSGSYEQYF
D: TRBD2; V: TRBV13; J: TRBJ2-1; size: once; DNA: TGTGCCAGCAGCAGGACTAGCGGGGGGTACAATGAGCAGTTCTTC; CDR3: CASSRTSGGYNEQFF
D: .; V: TRBV6-5; J: TRBJ2-7; size: .; DNA: TGTGCCAGCAGTTTTGGGCGGGAATCAACCTACGAGCAGTACTTC; CDR3: CASSFGRESTYEQYF
D: TRBD1; V: TRBV27; J: TRBJ1-1; size: .; DNA: TGTGCCAGCAGGGACAGGGGGACTGCGGCCCCCGAGGCTTTCTTT; CDR3: CASRDRGTAAPEAFF
D: .; V: TRBV9; J: TRBJ1-6; size: .; DNA: TGTGCCAGCAGCGGTGGAAGTAATTCACCCCTCCACTTT; CDR3: CASSGGSNSPLHF
D: .; V: TRBV10-3; J: TRBJ1-1; size: .; DNA: TGTGCCATCAGCCTGCCAGGGCAGAACACTGAAGCTTTCTTT; CDR3: CAISLPGQNTEAFF
D: TRBD1; V: TRBV28; J: TRBJ2-7; size: .; DNA: TGTGCCAGCAGCCCGGGACAGTACTACGAGCAGTACTTC; CDR3: CASSPGQYYEQYF
D: .; V: TRBV27; J: TRBJ2-3; size: .; DNA: TGTGCCAGCAGACTAAAGACCTATAGCACAGATACGCAGTATTTT; CDR3: CASRLKTYSTDTQYF
D: .; V: TRBV29-1; J: TRBJ2-5; size: once; DNA: TGCAGCGTTGAAGATCGTGGGGGGCGGGAGACCCAGTACTTC; CDR3: CSVEDRGGRETQYF
D: .; V: TRBV4-3; J: TRBJ2-7; size: .; DNA: TGCGCCAGCAGCCAAGATAGGGCTACTAGGGAGTACTTC; CDR3: CASSQDRATREYF
D: .; V: TRBV5-4; J: TRBJ2-5; size: .; DNA: TGTGCCAGCAGCTTTAAGTCGGTACAAGAGACCCAGTACTTC; CDR3: CASSFKSVQETQYF